This T cell receptor (beta chain) was retrieved from a study of blood T cell repertoires in COVID-19. Study context: T cells, B-cell-depleted T cells, or PBMCs provided the cDNA or gDNA that served as material.

Trimming took 5 bases from V and 6 from J, leaving 11 bases between them. Germline values: CDR1 SGHTA, CDR2 FQGNSA. This CDR3 comprises 12 residues. As originally analysed: Counts of nucleated cells, estimated from reference gene primer amplification, were obtained. Sequencing was performed with immunoSEQ multiplex PCR; in TCRdb, only in-frame clones are kept and a portion is missing. The V and J calls and clone size come from that table; D and trimming were worked out from the DNA. The data show about 220,000 clones, approximately 82% seen once. The participants were between roughly 18 and 89 years old and came from 24 US areas.

This TCR was recovered from a man between 40 and 49 years old who had recovered from COVID-19. The V call is TRBV7-2, the J call TRBJ2-7; D possibly corresponds to TRBD2 (5 bases). Sequenced: PBMCs or T cells enriched from blood (not recorded which). The CDR3 loop is CASSATLAEQYF. The DNA for the CDR3 is TGTGCCAGCAGCGCCACCCTAGCCGAGCAGTACTTC.